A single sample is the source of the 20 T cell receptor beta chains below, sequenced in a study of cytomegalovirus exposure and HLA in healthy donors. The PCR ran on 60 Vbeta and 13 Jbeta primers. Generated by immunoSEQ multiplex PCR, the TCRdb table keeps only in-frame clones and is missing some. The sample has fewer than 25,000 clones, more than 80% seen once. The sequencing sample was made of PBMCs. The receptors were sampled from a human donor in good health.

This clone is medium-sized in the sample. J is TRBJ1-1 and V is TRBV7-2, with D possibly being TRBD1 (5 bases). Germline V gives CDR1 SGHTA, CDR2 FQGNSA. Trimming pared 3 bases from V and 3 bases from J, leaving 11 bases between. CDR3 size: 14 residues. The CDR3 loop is CASSLGTTDTEAFF. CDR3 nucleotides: TGTGCCAGCAGCTTGGGGACTACGGACACTGAAGCTTTCTTT.

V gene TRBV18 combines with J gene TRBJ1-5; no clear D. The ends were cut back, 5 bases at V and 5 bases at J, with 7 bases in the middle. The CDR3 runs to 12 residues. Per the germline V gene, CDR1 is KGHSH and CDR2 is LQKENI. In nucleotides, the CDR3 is TGTGCCAGCTCAGCGAGTTATCAGCCCCAGCATTTT. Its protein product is CASSASYQPQHF.

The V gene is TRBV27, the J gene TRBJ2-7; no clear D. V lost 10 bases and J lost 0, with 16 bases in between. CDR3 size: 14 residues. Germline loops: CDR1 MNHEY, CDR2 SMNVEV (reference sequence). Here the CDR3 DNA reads TGTGCCACGCAGGCTGAATACGACTCCTACGAGCAGTACTTC. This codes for CATQAEYDSYEQYF.

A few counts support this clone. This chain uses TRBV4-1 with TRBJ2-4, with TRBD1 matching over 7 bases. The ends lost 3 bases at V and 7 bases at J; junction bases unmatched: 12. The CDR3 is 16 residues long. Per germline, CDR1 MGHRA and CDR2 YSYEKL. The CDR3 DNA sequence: TGCGCCAGCAGCCATGGACAGGCGGCGTTTCCGAACATTCAGTACTTC. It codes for CASSHGQAAFPNIQYF.

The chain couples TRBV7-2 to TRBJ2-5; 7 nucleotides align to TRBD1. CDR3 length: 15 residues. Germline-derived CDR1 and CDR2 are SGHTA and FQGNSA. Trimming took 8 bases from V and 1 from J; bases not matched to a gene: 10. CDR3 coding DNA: TGTGCCAGCGGCTACCAGGGACAGCCCCAAGAGACCCAGTACTTC. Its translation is CASGYQGQPQETQYF.

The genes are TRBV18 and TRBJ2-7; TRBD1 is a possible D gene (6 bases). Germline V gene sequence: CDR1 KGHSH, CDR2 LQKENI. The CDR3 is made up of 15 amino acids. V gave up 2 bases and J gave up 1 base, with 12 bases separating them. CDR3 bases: TGTGCCAGCTCACCAGGGAGTGGGACATCCTACGAGCAGTACTTC. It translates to CASSPGSGTSYEQYF.

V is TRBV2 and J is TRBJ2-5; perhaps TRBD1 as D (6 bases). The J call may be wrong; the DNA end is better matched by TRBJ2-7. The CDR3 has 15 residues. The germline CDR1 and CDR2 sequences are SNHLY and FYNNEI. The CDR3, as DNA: TGTGCCAGCAGTATTTACCGGACAGACTCCTACGAGCAGTACTTC. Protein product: CASSIYRTDSYEQYF.

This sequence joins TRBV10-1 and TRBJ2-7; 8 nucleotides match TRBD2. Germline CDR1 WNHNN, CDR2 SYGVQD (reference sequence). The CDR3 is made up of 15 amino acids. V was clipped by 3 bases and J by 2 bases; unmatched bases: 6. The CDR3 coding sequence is TGCGCCAGCAGTGATTTACGGGGGGGGGCCTACGAGCAGTACTTC. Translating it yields CASSDLRGGAYEQYF.

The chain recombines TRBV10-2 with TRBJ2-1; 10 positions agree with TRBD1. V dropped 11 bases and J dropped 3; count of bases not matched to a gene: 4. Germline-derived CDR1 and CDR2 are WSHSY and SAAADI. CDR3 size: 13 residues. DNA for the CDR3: TGCGCCGTGGACAGGGGGGACTACAATGAGCAGTTCTTC. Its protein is CAVDRGDYNEQFF.

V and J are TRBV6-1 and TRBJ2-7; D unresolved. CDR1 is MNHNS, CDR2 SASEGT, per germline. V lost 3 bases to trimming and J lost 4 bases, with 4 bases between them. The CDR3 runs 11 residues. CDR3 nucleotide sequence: TGTGCCAGCAGTGACTCTTACGAGCAGTACTTC. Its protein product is CASSDSYEQYF.

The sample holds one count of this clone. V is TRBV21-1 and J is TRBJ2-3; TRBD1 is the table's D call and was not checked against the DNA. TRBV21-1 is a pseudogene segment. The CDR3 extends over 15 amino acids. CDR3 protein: CASSNLDRLTDTQYF. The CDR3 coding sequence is TGTGCCAGCAGCAACTTGGACAGACTCACAGATACGCAGTATTTT.

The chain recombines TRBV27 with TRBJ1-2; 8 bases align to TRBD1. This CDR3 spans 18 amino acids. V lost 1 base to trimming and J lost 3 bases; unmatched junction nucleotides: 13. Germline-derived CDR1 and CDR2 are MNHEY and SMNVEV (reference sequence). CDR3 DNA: TGTGCCAGCAGTTTATTTGGGACAGGCGAATCGATACACTATGGCTACACCTTC. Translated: CASSLFGTGESIHYGYTF.

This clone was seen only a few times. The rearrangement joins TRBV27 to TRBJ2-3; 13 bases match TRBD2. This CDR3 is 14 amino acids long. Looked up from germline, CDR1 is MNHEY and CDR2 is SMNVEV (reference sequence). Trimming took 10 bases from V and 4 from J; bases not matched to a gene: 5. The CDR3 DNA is TGTGCCACTAAGACTAGCGGGAGGTCAGATACGCAGTATTTT. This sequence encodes CATKTSGRSDTQYF.

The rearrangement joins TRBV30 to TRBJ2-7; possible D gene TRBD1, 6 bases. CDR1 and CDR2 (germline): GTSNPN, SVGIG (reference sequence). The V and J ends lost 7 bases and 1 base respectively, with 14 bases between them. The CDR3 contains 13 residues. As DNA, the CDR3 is TGTGCCTTGGCCCGGGACACTTCCTACGAGCAGTACTTC. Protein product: CALARDTSYEQYF.

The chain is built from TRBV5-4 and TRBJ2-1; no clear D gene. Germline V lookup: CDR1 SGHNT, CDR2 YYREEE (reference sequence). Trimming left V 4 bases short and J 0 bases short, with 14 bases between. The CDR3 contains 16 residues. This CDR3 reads CASSLPGHFSYNEQFF. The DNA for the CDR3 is TGTGCCAGCAGCCTCCCGGGTCATTTCTCCTACAATGAGCAGTTCTTC. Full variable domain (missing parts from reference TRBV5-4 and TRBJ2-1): ETGVTQSPTHLIKTRGQQVTLRCSSQSGHNTVSWYQQALGQGPQFIFQYYREEENGRGNFPPRFSGLQFPNYSSELNVNALELDDSALYLCASSLPGHFSYNEQFFGPGTRLTVL.

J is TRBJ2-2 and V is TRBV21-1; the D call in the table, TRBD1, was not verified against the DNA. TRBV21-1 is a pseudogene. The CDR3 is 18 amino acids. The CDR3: CASSKALGRGPGTGELFF. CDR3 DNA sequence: TGTGCCAGCAGCAAAGCGCTGGGCAGGGGGCCGGGTACCGGGGAGCTGTTTTTT.

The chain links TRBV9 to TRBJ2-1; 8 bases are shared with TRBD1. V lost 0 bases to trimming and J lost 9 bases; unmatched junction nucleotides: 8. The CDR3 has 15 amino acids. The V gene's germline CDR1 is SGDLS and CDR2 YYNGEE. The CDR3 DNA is TGTGCCAGCAGCGTAGATCCCCGTACAGGGGGTGAGCAGTTCTTC. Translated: CASSVDPRTGGEQFF.

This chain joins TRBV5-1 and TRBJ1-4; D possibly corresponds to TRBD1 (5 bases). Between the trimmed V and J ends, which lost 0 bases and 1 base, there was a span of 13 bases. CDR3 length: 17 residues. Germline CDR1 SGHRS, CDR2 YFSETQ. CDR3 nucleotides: TGCGCCAGCAGCTTGGGGGAGGGGCAGCTAACTAATGAAAAACTGTTTTTT. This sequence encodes CASSLGEGQLTNEKLFF.

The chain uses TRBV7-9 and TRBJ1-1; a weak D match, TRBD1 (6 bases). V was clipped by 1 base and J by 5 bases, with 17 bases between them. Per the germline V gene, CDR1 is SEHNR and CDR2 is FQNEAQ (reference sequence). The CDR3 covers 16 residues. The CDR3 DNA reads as TGTGCCAGCAGCTTAGTAAGGGACATTTGGTGGACTGAAGCTTTCTTT. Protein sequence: CASSLVRDIWWTEAFF.

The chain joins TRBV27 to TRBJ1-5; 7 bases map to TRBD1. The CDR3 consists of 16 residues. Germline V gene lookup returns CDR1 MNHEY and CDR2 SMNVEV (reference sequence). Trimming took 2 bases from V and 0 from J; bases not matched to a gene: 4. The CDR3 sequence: CASSLSRGNSNQPQHF. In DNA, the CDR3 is TGTGCCAGCAGTTTAAGCAGGGGGAATAGCAATCAGCCCCAGCATTTT.